One TCR beta chain is described in this entry. What it binds is not known. Method: immunoSEQ multiplex PCR; TCRdb's copy keeps in-frame clones and lacks some. Of around 7,000 clones detected, 85% to 90% appear once; the ten largest clones hold 3.6%. The CDR3 has 13 residues. CDR1 SQVTM and CDR2 ANQGSEA come from the germline V gene. Trimming took 5 bases from V and 2 from J, leaving 12 bases between them. This sample was included in a study of T cell clonotyping in hematopoietic cell transplantation. The time point is: recipient sample about 28 days before transplant, after cytoreduction. Study-wide findings and caveats: Cells were unsorted, so CD4 and CD8 contributions were not separated.

The chain employs TRBV29-1 and TRBJ1-2; D might be TRBD1 (5 bases). Sequences were derived from peripheral blood mononuclear cells, sampled before stem cell transplant. This clonotype was sampled from a man aged 25 to 45 with acute myeloid leukemia. Some clones in this sample may be carry-over from other donors' samples. As DNA, the CDR3 is TGCAGCGTTAACCAGGGCGCCAACTATGGCTACACCTTC. It is translated as CSVNQGANYGYTF.